This is a list of T cell receptor beta chains from one sample in a study of cytotoxic CD8 clonotypes in ibrutinib-treated CLL. Sequencing was performed with immunoSEQ multiplex PCR; in TCRdb, only in-frame clones are kept and a portion is missing. The sample includes about 36,000 clones, over 55% of them seen just once. The sequences come from PBMCs, collected at disease progression, from a patient treated with ibrutinib. These receptor sequences come from a human donor with chronic lymphocytic leukemia. The CDR3 runs from the conserved cysteine through the conserved F or W. A D gene is named only where the DNA matches it firmly. Some rows have no size entry. The others give once, few or many, or a class for an expanded clone.

size	J	D	V	length	CDR3	DNA
-	TRBJ1-1	-	TRBV6-1	13	CASRWVSDTEAFF	TGTGCCAGCCGGTGGGTCTCGGACACTGAAGCTTTCTTT
-	TRBJ2-5	-	TRBV5-1	12	CASSLVGETQYF	TGCGCCAGCAGCTTGGTTGGAGAGACCCAGTACTTC
-	TRBJ1-5	-	TRBV6-5	14	CASSNEGSNQPQHF	TGTGCCAGCAGTAACGAAGGTTCGAATCAGCCCCAGCATTTT
-	TRBJ1-1	-	TRBV6-1	12	CASTSPDSEAFF	TGTGCCAGCACCTCCCCCGACAGTGAAGCTTTCTTT
-	TRBJ1-2	-	TRBV29-1	16	CSVAGGGGSSNYGYTF	TGCAGCGTTGCCGGAGGGGGGGGCTCTTCAAACTATGGCTACACCTTC
-	TRBJ1-5	-	TRBV5-5	17	CASSRVGADWQGQPQHF	TGTGCCAGCAGCCGAGTTGGGGCAGACTGGCAGGGTCAGCCCCAGCATTTT
few	TRBJ2-3	-	TRBV19	13	CASRPQNSDTQYF	TGTGCCAGTAGGCCCCAGAATTCAGATACGCAGTATTTT
-	TRBJ1-3	-	TRBV7-6	17	CASSLVAGLTAGNTIYF	TGTGCCAGCAGCTTAGTGGCAGGACTCACAGCTGGAAACACCATATATTTT
-	TRBJ2-3	TRBD2	TRBV10-3	13	CATRGLVTDTQYF	TGTGCCACCCGGGGACTAGTGACAGATACGCAGTATTTT
-	TRBJ1-4	-	TRBV6-1	13	CASRRATNEKLFF	TGTGCCAGCAGACGTGCAACTAATGAAAAACTGTTTTTT
medium-sized	TRBJ2-1	-	TRBV5-1	13	CASSPSRVDEQFF	TGCGCCAGCAGCCCATCTCGGGTTGATGAGCAGTTCTTC
-	TRBJ1-3	-	TRBV9	17	CASSESPLGSSGNTIYF	TGTGCCAGCAGCGAGTCCCCTTTGGGCAGCTCTGGAAACACCATATATTTT
-	TRBJ1-1	-	TRBV29-1	12	CSVGTNRRGAFF	TGCAGCGTCGGGACAAACCGGAGGGGAGCTTTCTTT
-	TRBJ2-3	TRBD2	TRBV6-1	15	CASVDVSGGPGTQYF	TGTGCCAGCGTCGACGTAAGCGGGGGGCCCGGTACGCAGTATTTT
-	TRBJ1-1	-	TRBV5-6	15	CASSLVDIWEGEAFF	TGTGCCAGCAGCTTGGTGGACATTTGGGAGGGTGAAGCTTTCTTT
-	TRBJ2-1	-	TRBV6-1	12	CASSEGVREQFF	TGTGCCAGCAGTGAAGGGGTTAGAGAGCAGTTCTTC
-	TRBJ2-7	-	TRBV12-5	14	CASGVGDSRYEQYF	TGTGCTAGTGGCGTGGGGGACTCCCGCTACGAGCAGTACTTC
-	TRBJ2-3	TRBD1	TRBV5-1	17	CASSIGQGGSSTDTQYF	TGCGCCAGCAGCATCGGACAGGGAGGTTCGAGCACAGATACGCAGTATTTT
once	TRBJ1-1	TRBD1	TRBV18	19	CASSPSPGTGSGLNTEAFF	TGTGCCAGCTCACCCAGTCCCGGGACAGGGTCAGGGCTGAACACTGAAGCTTTCTTT
-	TRBJ2-5	TRBD1	TRBV5-4	16	CASSLSIGTGDETQYF	TGTGCCAGCAGCTTATCTATCGGGACAGGGGATGAGACCCAGTACTTC
-	TRBJ2-1	TRBD2	TRBV5-4	15	CASSLKLAGDNEQFF	TGTGCCAGCAGCCTGAAACTAGCGGGGGACAATGAGCAGTTCTTC
-	TRBJ1-1	-	TRBV11-3	14	CASSSGNTNTEAFF	TGTGCCAGCAGCTCCGGGAATACGAACACTGAAGCTTTCTTT
medium-sized	TRBJ2-7	TRBD2	TRBV25-1	15	CASSELRAGGYEQYF	TGTGCCAGCAGTGAACTGAGAGCGGGGGGCTACGAGCAGTACTTC
-	TRBJ1-4	-	TRBV25-1	13	CASRWGAREKLFF	TGTGCCAGCAGGTGGGGGGCTCGGGAAAAACTGTTTTTT
-	TRBJ1-1	TRBD1	TRBV7-9	13	CASSRQGGTEAFF	TGTGCCAGCAGCCGACAGGGGGGGACTGAAGCTTTCTTT
-	TRBJ2-7	-	TRBV7-9	14	CASSPSAVSYEQYF	TGTGCCAGCAGCCCCTCGGCGGTCTCCTACGAGCAGTACTTC
-	TRBJ2-7	TRBD2	TRBV12-5	13	CASARGGSYEQYF	TGTGCTAGTGCACGGGGGGGGTCCTACGAGCAGTACTTC
few	TRBJ2-2	-	TRBV5-4	14	CASSRRVNTGELFF	TGTGCCAGCAGCCGGAGAGTTAACACCGGGGAGCTGTTTTTT
-	TRBJ1-1	TRBD1	TRBV27	13	CASKTGGRTEAFF	TGTGCCAGCAAGACAGGGGGGAGGACTGAAGCTTTCTTT
once	TRBJ2-5	-	TRBV16	14	CASSQLSSQETQYF	TGTGCCAGCAGCCAATTGAGCAGCCAAGAGACCCAGTACTTC
few	TRBJ1-1	-	TRBV5-1	14	CASSPLGGSTEAFF	TGCGCCAGCAGCCCTTTAGGAGGGTCCACTGAAGCTTTCTTT
-	TRBJ1-1	-	TRBV18	16	CASSPRGPVMNTEAFF	TGTGCCAGCTCACCAAGAGGGCCAGTCATGAACACTGAAGCTTTCTTT
-	TRBJ2-1	TRBD2	TRBV19	16	CASSRLAGPPYNEQFF	TGTGCCAGTAGTAGGCTAGCGGGGCCCCCCTACAATGAGCAGTTCTTC
-	TRBJ2-5	-	TRBV7-8	16	CASSRGGGGLVPEQYF	TGTGCCAGCAGCCGAGGCGGCGGGGGCCTGGTACCTGAGCAGTACTTC
-	TRBJ2-3	-	TRBV2	14	CASNGPRRTDTQYF	TGTGCCAGCAACGGACCTCGTCGCACAGATACGCAGTATTTT
-	TRBJ1-4	-	TRBV6-5	14	CASRSTGGDEKLFF	TGTGCCAGCAGGAGCACGGGGGGAGATGAAAAACTGTTTTTT
-	TRBJ1-4	-	TRBV5-1	15	CASSLIGQPNEKLFF	TGCGCCAGCAGCTTGATCGGACAGCCTAATGAAAAACTGTTTTTT
medium-sized	TRBJ2-7	-	TRBV6-1	13	CASSASQTYEQYF	TGTGCCAGCAGTGCAAGCCAGACCTACGAGCAGTACTTC
-	TRBJ2-3	-	TRBV11-3	13	CASSLDSPDTQYF	TGTGCCAGCAGCTTAGATTCACCAGATACGCAGTATTTT